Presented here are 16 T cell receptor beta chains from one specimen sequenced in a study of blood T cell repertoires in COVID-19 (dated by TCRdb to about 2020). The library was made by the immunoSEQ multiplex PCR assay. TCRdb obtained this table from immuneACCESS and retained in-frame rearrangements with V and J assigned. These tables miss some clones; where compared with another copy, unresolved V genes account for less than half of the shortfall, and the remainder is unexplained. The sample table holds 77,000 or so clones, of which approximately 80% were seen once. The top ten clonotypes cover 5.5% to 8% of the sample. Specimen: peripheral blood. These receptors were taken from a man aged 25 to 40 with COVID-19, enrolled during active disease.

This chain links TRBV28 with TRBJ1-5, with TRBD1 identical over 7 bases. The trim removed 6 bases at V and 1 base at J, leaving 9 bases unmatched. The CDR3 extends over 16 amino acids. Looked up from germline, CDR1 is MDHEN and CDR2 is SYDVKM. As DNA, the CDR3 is TGTGCCAGCAGACGAAGGACAGGCGGGAGCAATCAGCCCCAGCATTTT. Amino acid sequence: CASRRRTGGSNQPQHF.

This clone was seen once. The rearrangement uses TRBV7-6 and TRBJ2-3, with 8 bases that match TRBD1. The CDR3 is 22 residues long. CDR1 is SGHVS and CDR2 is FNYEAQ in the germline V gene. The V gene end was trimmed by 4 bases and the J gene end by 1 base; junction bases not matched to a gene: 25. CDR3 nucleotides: TGTGCCAGCAGCTCACCCGGAGGCCCGGACAGGGTTTTACGTTTTCGCACAGATACGCAGTATTTT. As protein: CASSSPGGPDRVLRFRTDTQYF. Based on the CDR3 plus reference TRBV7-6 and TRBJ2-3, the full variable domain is GAGVSQSPRYKVTKRGQDVALRCDPISGHVSLYWYRQALGQGPEFLTYFNYEAQQDKSGLPNDRFSAERPEGSISTLTIQRTEQRDSAMYRCASSSPGGPDRVLRFRTDTQYFGPGTRLTVL.

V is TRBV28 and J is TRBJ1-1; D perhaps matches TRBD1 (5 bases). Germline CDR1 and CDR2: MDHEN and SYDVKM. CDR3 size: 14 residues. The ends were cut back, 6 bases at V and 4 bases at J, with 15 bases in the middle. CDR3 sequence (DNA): TGTGCCAGCAGCCCACGGGGGTGGAGCACTGAAGCTTTCTTT. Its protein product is CASSPRGWSTEAFF.

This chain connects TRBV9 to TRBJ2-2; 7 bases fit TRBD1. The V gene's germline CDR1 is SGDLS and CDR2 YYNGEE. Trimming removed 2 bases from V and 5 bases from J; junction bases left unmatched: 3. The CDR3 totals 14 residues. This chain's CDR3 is CASSVQGDTGELFF. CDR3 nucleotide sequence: TGTGCCAGCAGCGTTCAGGGGGATACCGGGGAGCTGTTTTTT.

CDR3 DNA: TGTGCCAGCAGCTCTAGCTTTAGGAATTATGGCTACACCTTC. This codes for CASSSSFRNYGYTF. This sequence joins TRBV11-2 and TRBJ1-2, with D uncertain. V was trimmed by 4 bases and J by 5 bases, leaving 14 bases between them. Germline V gene lookup returns CDR1 SGHAT and CDR2 FQNNGV. The length of the CDR3 is 14 residues.

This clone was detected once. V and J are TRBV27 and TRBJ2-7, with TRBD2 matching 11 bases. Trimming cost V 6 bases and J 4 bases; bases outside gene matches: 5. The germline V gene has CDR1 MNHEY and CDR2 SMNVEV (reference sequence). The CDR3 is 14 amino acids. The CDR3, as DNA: TGTGCCAGCAGCACCGGGACTAGCGGTTACGAGCAGTACTTC. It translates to CASSTGTSGYEQYF.

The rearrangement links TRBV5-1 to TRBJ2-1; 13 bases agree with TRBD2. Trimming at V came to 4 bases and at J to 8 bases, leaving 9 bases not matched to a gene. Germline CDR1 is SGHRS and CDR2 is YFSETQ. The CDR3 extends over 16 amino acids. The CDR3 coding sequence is TGCGCCAGCAGCCCGGGGACTAGCGGGGTTTGGGATGAGCAGTTCTTC. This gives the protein CASSPGTSGVWDEQFF.

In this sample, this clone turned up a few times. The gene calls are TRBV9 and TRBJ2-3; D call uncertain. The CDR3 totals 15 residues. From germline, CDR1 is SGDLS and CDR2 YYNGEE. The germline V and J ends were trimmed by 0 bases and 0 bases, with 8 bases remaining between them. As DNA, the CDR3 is TGTGCCAGCAGCGTAGGGGCAACTAGCACAGATACGCAGTATTTT. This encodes CASSVGATSTDTQYF.

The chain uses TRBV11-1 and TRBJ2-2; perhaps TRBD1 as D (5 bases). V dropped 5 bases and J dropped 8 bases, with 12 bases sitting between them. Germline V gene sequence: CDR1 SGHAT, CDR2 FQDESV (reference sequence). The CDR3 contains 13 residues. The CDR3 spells CASSLWGSGELFF. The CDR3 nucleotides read TGTGCCAGCAGCCTATGGGGCTCAGGGGAGCTGTTTTTT.

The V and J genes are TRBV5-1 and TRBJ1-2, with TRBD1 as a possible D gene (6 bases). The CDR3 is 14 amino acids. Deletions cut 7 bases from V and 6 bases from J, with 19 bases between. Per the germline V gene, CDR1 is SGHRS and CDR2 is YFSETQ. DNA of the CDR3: TGCGCCAGCGCCCCCCTGCAGGGGCGAGATGGCTACACCTTC. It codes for CASAPLQGRDGYTF.

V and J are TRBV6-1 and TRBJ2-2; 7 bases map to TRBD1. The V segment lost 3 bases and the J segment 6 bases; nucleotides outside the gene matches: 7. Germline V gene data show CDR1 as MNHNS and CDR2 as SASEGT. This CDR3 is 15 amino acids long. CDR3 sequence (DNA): TGTGCCAGCAGTGACGACAGGGAAGGGGCCGGGGAGCTGTTTTTT. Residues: CASSDDREGAGELFF.

CDR3 nucleotide sequence: TGTGCCAGCAGCAAACAGGGGGCAGATACTGAAGCTTTCTTT. Translating it yields CASSKQGADTEAFF. The V and J genes are TRBV6-6 and TRBJ1-1, with 9 nucleotides matching TRBD1. Germline lookup yields CDR1 MNHNY and CDR2 SVGAGI (reference sequence). V dropped 6 bases and J dropped 5; count of bases not matched to a gene: 7. This CDR3 has 14 amino acids.

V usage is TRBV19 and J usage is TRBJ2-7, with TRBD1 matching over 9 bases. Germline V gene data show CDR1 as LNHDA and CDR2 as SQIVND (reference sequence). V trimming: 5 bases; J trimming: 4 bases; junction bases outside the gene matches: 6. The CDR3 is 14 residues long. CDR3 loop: CASSATGGRYEQYF. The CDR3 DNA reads TGTGCCAGTAGTGCTACAGGGGGCAGGTACGAGCAGTACTTC. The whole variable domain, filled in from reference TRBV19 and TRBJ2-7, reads DGGITQSPKYLFRKEGQNVTLSCEQNLNHDAMYWYRQDPGQGLRLIYYSQIVNDFQKGDIAEGYSVSREKKESFPLTVTSAQKNPTAFYLCASSATGGRYEQYFGPGTRLTVT.

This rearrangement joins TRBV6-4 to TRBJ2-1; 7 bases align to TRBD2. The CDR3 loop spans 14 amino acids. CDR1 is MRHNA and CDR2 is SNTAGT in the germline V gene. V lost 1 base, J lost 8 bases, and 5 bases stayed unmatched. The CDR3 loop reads CASSDWAGRDEQFF. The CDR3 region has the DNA TGTGCCAGCAGTGACTGGGCGGGGAGGGATGAGCAGTTCTTC.

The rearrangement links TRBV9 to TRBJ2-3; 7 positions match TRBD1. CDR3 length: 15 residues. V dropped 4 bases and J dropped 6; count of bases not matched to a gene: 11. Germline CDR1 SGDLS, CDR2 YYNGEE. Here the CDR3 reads CASSPRDSLPDTQYF. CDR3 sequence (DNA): TGTGCCAGCAGCCCTCGGGACAGTCTACCGGATACGCAGTATTTT.

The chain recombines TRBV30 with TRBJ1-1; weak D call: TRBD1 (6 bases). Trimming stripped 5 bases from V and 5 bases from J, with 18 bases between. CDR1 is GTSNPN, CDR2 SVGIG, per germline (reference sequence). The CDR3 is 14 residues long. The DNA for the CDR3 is TGTGCCTGGTTGACAGGCCTCGGGGGGACTGAAGCTTTCTTT. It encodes CAWLTGLGGTEAFF.